This is a list of T cell receptor beta chains from one sample in a study of blood T cell repertoires in COVID-19. Some clones are missing from TCRdb's copy, which holds only in-frame ones; the method was immunoSEQ multiplex PCR. The table has about 210,000 clones, around 80% seen once. Sequences were obtained from peripheral blood. These receptors originate from a woman in her seventies with acute or convalescent COVID-19. Both conserved end residues are part of each CDR3. The D gene is left open where the match is weak. Rows give clone size only sometimes, using once, few, many, or a class for an expanded clone.

D: TRBD2
V: TRBV5-1
J: TRBJ2-7
size: -
length: 15
CDR3: CASSSGPSGYYEQYF
DNA: TGCGCCAGCAGCTCGGGACCTAGCGGTTACTACGAGCAGTACTTC

D: -
V: TRBV18
J: TRBJ2-5
size: -
length: 13
CDR3: CASSPPTQETQYF
DNA: TGTGCCAGCTCACCACCGACTCAAGAGACCCAGTACTTC

D: TRBD1
V: TRBV27
J: TRBJ1-2
size: once
length: 17
CDR3: CASSPRTGGGGDYGYTF
DNA: TGTGCCAGCAGCCCCCGGACAGGGGGCGGAGGAGACTATGGCTACACCTTC

D: TRBD2
V: TRBV5-1
J: TRBJ2-5
size: -
length: 17
CDR3: CASSLGTSGGLSETQYF
DNA: TGCGCCAGCAGCCTCGGGACTAGCGGGGGTCTCTCGGAGACCCAGTACTTC

D: TRBD1
V: TRBV27
J: TRBJ2-3
size: once
length: 16
CDR3: CASSLSPGQGPTTQYF
DNA: TGTGCCAGCAGTTTATCCCCCGGACAGGGTCCGACTACGCAGTATTTT

D: -
V: TRBV5-6
J: TRBJ1-4
size: -
length: 14
CDR3: CASSLTGRGEKLFF
DNA: TGTGCCAGCAGCTTGACAGGGAGAGGCGAAAAACTGTTTTTT

D: -
V: TRBV7-8
J: TRBJ1-1
size: -
length: 15
CDR3: CASSSGELPNTEAFF
DNA: TGTGCCAGCAGCTCGGGGGAACTCCCCAACACTGAAGCTTTCTTT

D: -
V: TRBV7-9
J: TRBJ2-7
size: -
length: 16
CDR3: CASSSDSLFPAYEQYF
DNA: TGTGCCAGCAGCTCCGACAGTTTATTCCCGGCCTACGAGCAGTACTTC

D: TRBD2
V: TRBV6-2/TRBV6-3
J: TRBJ2-5
size: -
length: 15
CDR3: CASSFLGGARETQYF
DNA: TGTGCCAGCAGTTTCCTCGGGGGGGCCAGGGAGACCCAGTACTTC

D: -
V: TRBV4-1
J: TRBJ2-7
size: -
length: 16
CDR3: CASSPLGGANRGEQYF
DNA: TGCGCCAGCAGTCCTCTCGGGGGAGCAAATAGAGGCGAGCAGTACTTC

D: -
V: TRBV3-1/TRBV3-2
J: TRBJ2-3
size: -
length: 11
CDR3: CASSRGDTQYF
DNA: TGTGCCAGCTCAAGGGGGGATACGCAGTATTTT

D: TRBD2
V: TRBV9
J: TRBJ2-3
size: -
length: 16
CDR3: CASSVGLGLGTDTQYF
DNA: TGTGCCAGCAGCGTTGGTCTAGGACTAGGCACAGATACGCAGTATTTT

D: -
V: TRBV14
J: TRBJ1-3
size: -
length: 14
CDR3: CASSQNRAGNTIYF
DNA: TGTGCCAGCAGCCAAAACAGGGCTGGAAACACCATATATTTT

D: TRBD1
V: TRBV5-1
J: TRBJ2-7
size: -
length: 18
CDR3: CASSLRGQGTFSSYEQYF
DNA: TGCGCCAGCAGCTTGAGGGGACAGGGGACTTTTTCGAGCTACGAGCAGTACTTC

D: -
V: TRBV6-2/TRBV6-3
J: TRBJ1-1
size: -
length: 13
CDR3: CASSSGRSAGGLF
DNA: TGTGCCAGCAGTTCCGGACGGTCGGCCGGGGGTTTATTT

D: TRBD1
V: TRBV5-1
J: TRBJ1-2
size: -
length: 13
CDR3: CASSPQTGGGYTF
DNA: TGCGCCAGCAGCCCGCAGACAGGGGGGGGCTACACCTTC

D: -
V: TRBV10-1
J: TRBJ2-3
size: -
length: 19
CDR3: CASSEAPPRAKGSTDTQYF
DNA: TGCGCCAGCAGTGAGGCTCCCCCCAGGGCCAAAGGGAGCACAGATACGCAGTATTTT

D: -
V: TRBV2
J: TRBJ1-5
size: -
length: 15
CDR3: CASSEGTTSNQPQHF
DNA: TGTGCCAGCAGTGAAGGGACAACTAGCAATCAGCCCCAGCATTTT

D: -
V: TRBV19
J: TRBJ1-5
size: -
length: 13
CDR3: CATRVDGNQPQHF
DNA: TGTGCCACCCGGGTGGATGGCAATCAGCCCCAGCATTTT

D: -
V: TRBV4-2
J: TRBJ1-5
size: -
length: 17
CDR3: CASSQAPAGQGNQPQHF
DNA: TGTGCCAGCAGCCAAGCCCCCGCGGGGCAGGGCAATCAGCCCCAGCATTTT

D: -
V: TRBV4-3
J: TRBJ2-3
size: once
length: 14
CDR3: CASSQEFFTDTQYF
DNA: TGCGCCAGCAGCCAAGAGTTCTTCACAGATACGCAGTATTTT

D: -
V: TRBV5-1
J: TRBJ1-1
size: -
length: 15
CDR3: CASSREGGLNTEAFF
DNA: TGCGCCAGCAGCCGGGAAGGGGGTTTGAACACTGAAGCTTTCTTT

D: -
V: TRBV10-3
J: TRBJ1-5
size: once
length: 15
CDR3: CAISGTAYSNQPQHF
DNA: TGTGCCATCAGTGGGACAGCGTATAGCAATCAGCCCCAGCATTTT

D: -
V: TRBV5-1
J: TRBJ1-6
size: -
length: 13
CDR3: CASSSGWNSPLHF
DNA: TGCGCCAGCAGCTCGGGGTGGAATTCACCCCTCCACTTT

D: -
V: TRBV24-1
J: TRBJ2-2
size: -
length: 14
CDR3: CATSDRGGTGELFF
DNA: TGTGCCACCAGTGACAGGGGTGGCACCGGGGAGCTGTTTTTT

D: -
V: TRBV10-3
J: TRBJ2-2
size: -
length: 12
CDR3: CATGQNTGELFF
DNA: TGTGCCACGGGACAGAACACCGGGGAGCTGTTTTTT

D: -
V: TRBV5-1
J: TRBJ1-3
size: -
length: 15
CDR3: CASSLTESSGNTIYF
DNA: TGCGCCAGCAGCTTGACGGAGAGCTCTGGAAACACCATATATTTT

D: TRBD2
V: TRBV7-2
J: TRBJ2-3
size: -
length: 15
CDR3: CASSLARRGTDTQYF
DNA: TGTGCCAGCAGCTTAGCGCGGCGGGGGACAGATACGCAGTATTTT

D: -
V: TRBV18
J: TRBJ1-5
size: -
length: 15
CDR3: CASSPGSGNSQPQHF
DNA: TGTGCCAGCTCACCAGGGTCCGGGAATAGTCAGCCCCAGCATTTT

D: -
V: TRBV3-1/TRBV3-2
J: TRBJ1-1
size: -
length: 14
CDR3: CASSPRGADTEAFF
DNA: TGTGCCAGCAGCCCCCGCGGGGCGGACACTGAAGCTTTCTTT

D: TRBD1
V: TRBV18
J: TRBJ2-7
size: -
length: 17
CDR3: CASSLATGTGVIYEQYF
DNA: TGTGCCAGCTCACTCGCAACCGGGACAGGGGTGATCTACGAGCAGTACTTC